This paragraph reports one T cell receptor (beta chain). The data originate from a study of blood T cell repertoires in COVID-19. As for the study in general: Acute and convalescent COVID-19 specimens originated in the United States, Italy and Spain. The cDNA or gDNA used as material had been derived from T cells, B-cell-depleted T cells, or PBMCs.

This CDR3 is 14 amino acids long. Per the germline V gene, CDR1 is MNHEY and CDR2 is SVGAGI. Trimming took 0 bases from V and 1 from J, leaving 6 bases between them. Under the authors' procedure: Quantification of nucleated cells was approximated via reference gene primer amplification. Only in-frame clones appear in the TCRdb table, and some are missing; sequencing was by immunoSEQ multiplex PCR. V and J calls and clone size are copied from that table; D and trimming were computed from the DNA. Here the sample spans about 180,000 clones, roughly 87% being singletons. The chain is built from TRBV6-5 and TRBJ2-5, with unresolved D. The sample was peripheral blood. The TCR originated in a man aged 18-30 years who had recovered from COVID-19. CDR3 in DNA: TGTGCCAGCAGTTACTCGATGGCCCAAGAGACCCAGTACTTC. The encoded protein is CASSYSMAQETQYF.